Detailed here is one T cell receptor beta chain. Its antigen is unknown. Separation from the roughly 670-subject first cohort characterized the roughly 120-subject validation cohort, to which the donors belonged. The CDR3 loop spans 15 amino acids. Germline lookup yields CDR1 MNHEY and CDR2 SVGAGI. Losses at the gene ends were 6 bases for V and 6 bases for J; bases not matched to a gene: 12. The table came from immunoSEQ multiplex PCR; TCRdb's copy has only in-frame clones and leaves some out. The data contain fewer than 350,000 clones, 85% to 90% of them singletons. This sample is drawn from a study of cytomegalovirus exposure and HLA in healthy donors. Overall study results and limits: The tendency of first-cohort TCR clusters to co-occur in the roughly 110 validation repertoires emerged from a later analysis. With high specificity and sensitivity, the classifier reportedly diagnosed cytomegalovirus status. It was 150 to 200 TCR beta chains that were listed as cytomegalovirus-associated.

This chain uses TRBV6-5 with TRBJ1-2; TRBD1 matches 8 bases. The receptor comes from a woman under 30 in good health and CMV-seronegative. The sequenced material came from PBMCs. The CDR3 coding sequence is TGTGCCAGCAGATGGGGGACAGGCATAGGGGATGGCTACACCTTC. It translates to CASRWGTGIGDGYTF.